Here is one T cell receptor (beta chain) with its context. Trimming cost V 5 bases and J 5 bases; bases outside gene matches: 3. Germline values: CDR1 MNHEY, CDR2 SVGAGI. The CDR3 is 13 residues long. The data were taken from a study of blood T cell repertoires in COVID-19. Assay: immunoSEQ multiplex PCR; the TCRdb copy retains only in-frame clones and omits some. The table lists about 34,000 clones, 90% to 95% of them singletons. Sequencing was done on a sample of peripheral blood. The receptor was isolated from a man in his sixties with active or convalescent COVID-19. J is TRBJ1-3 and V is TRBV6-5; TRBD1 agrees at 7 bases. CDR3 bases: TGTGCCAGCAGTACGGGACAGAGAAACACCATATATTTT. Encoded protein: CASSTGQRNTIYF.